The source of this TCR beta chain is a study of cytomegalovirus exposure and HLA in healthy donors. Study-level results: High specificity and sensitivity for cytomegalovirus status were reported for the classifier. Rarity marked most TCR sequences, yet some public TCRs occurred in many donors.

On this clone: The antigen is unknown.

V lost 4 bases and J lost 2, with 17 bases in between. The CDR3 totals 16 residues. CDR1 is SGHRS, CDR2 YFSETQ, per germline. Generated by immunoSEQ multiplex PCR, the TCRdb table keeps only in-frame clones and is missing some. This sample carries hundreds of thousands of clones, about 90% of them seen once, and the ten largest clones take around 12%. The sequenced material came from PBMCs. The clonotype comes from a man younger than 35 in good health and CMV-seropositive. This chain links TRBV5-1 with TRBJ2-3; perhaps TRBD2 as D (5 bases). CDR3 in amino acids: CASSVGRTGYTDTQYF. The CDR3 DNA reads TGCGCCAGCAGCGTGGGCCGGACTGGATACACAGATACGCAGTATTTT.